A single sample is the source of the 7 T cell receptor beta chains below, sequenced in a study of T cells expressing NK-cell markers. After re-calling the 5' RACE reads, TCRdb lists one entry per CDR3 protein, DNA absent. The sample totals roughly 380,000 distinct CDR3 sequences. Sequencing input: blood T cells: a sorted CD56 or NKG2C T cell subset, CD4+ or CD8+ T cells, or bulk PBMC T cells (not recorded which). These receptors originate from a man aged 18 to 69 in good health.

The CDR3 loop is CASSYGTANQETQYF. V is TRBV6-5 and J is TRBJ2-5; with no DNA, the TCRdb D assignment of TRBD2 cannot be verified. The CDR3 length is 15 residues. Germline loops: CDR1 MNHEY, CDR2 SVGAGI.

The rearrangement joins TRBV6-1 to TRBJ1-1. Per germline, CDR1 MNHNS and CDR2 SASEGT. The CDR3 loop spans 14 amino acids. CDR3 sequence reads: CASSTTTGKTEAFF.

The chain has TRBV6-5 and TRBJ2-4; TCRdb indicates TRBD1, and absent DNA this call remains unverified. The CDR3 is made up of 15 amino acids. Germline CDR1 and CDR2: MNHEY and SVGAGI. The CDR3 loop is CASSYSGGDFGIQYF.

The chain joins TRBV20-1 to TRBJ2-1; the D gene TCRdb calls, TRBD2, cannot be checked with no DNA. CDR3 length: 16 amino acids. The germline CDR1 and CDR2 sequences are DFQATT and SNEGSKA (reference sequence). This chain's CDR3 is CSARAMGLAGHNEQFF.

The chain is built from TRBV5-5 and TRBJ1-1; the D gene TCRdb calls, TRBD1, cannot be checked with no DNA. From germline, CDR1 is SGHKS and CDR2 YYEKEE (reference sequence). The CDR3 is 13 residues long. CDR3 in amino acids: CASSRSGIAEAFF.

J is TRBJ2-3 and V is TRBV27; there is no DNA to check the TCRdb D call of TRBD2. Germline CDR1 is MNHEY and CDR2 is SMNVEV (reference sequence). This CDR3 region has 14 residues. The CDR3 sequence is CASSSGVSTDTQYF.

The V gene is TRBV5-6, the J gene TRBJ2-5; TCRdb selects TRBD2, and the lack of DNA leaves this call unchecked. From germline, CDR1 is SGHDT and CDR2 YYEEEE. The CDR3 length is 15 residues. This chain's CDR3 is CASRPGLGGQETQYF.